This T cell receptor beta chain came from a study of CD8 T cells in Susac syndrome. Negative isolation yielded CD8+ and CD4+ T cells; FACS enriched TEMRA cells. An amount of RNA that ranged from roughly 0.45 to 1 ug was reverse transcribed with random hexamers. The CDR3 of TCR beta was amplified by immunoSEQ multiplex PCR across 54 Vbeta and 13 Jbeta. TCRdb independently ran MiXCR on the immunoSEQ multiplex PCR reads; one entry per CDR3 protein. The repertoire holds under 150,000 distinct CDR3 sequences, with over 90% as singletons. The V and J ends lost 5 bases and 7 bases, in that order; junction bases with no gene match: 9. The CDR3 consists of 15 residues. Germline V gene sequence: CDR1 LNHNV, CDR2 YYDKDF (reference sequence). Concerning this clonotype itself: The antigen remains undetermined.

Study-level findings and limits: CD4+ repertoires of Susac syndrome patients lacked detectable clonal expansion. A relatively small number of individuals underwent TCR sequencing and HLA analysis.

The TCR comes from a human donor with Susac syndrome. The sample was CD4+ T cells from PBMCs. The chain has TRBV15 and TRBJ2-1, with 9 bases that match TRBD1. CDR3 sequence reads: CATSLGDRVLNEQFF. The CDR3 nucleotides read TGTGCCACCAGCTTAGGGGACAGGGTGTTGAATGAGCAGTTCTTC.